This T cell receptor beta chain was captured by sequencing in a study of cytotoxic CD8 clonotypes in ibrutinib-treated CLL. As to this clone: Its specificity is not known.

Study-level points and caveats: Clonality (at baseline) was higher than in age-matched healthy donors and tracked circulating CD8+ T-cell counts.

Produced via immunoSEQ multiplex PCR; TCRdb's table is partial and in-frame only. The sample yields approximately 350,000 clones, 67% seen once. CDR1 is SGHAT, CDR2 FQDESV, per germline (reference sequence). With V trimmed by 5 bases and J by 5 bases, 6 bases remained unmatched. The length of the CDR3 is 15 residues. This sequence was found in a human donor with chronic lymphocytic leukemia. J is TRBJ2-5 and V is TRBV11-1; 12 nucleotides agree with TRBD1. The specimen comprised PBMCs, sampled after 36 months of ibrutinib treatment. The CDR3 protein is CASSHGTGGGETQYF. In nucleotides, the CDR3 is TGTGCCAGCAGCCACGGGACAGGGGGCGGGGAGACCCAGTACTTC.